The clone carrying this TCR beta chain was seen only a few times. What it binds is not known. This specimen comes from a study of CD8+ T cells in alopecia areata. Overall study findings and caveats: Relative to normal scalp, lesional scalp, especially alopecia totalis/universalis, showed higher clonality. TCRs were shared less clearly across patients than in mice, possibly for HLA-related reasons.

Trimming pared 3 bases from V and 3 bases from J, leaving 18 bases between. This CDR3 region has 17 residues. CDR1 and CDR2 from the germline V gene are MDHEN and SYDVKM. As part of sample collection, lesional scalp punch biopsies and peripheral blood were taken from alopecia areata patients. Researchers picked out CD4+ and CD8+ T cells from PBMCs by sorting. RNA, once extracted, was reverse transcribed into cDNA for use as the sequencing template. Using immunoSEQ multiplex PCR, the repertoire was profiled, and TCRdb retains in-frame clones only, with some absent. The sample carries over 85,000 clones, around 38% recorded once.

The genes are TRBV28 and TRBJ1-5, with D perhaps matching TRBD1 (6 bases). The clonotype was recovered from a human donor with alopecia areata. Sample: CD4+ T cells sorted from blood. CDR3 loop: CASSFRGAGSDNQPQHF. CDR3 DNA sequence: TGTGCCAGCAGTTTTCGGGGGGCGGGAAGTGACAATCAGCCCCAGCATTTT.